This T cell receptor (beta chain) was found in a study of response to subunit inactivated influenza vaccine. Findings and caveats of the study: A suggestion made by the authors is that each seasonal influenza vaccination recruits few new T cells.

This CDR3 spans 17 amino acids. The germline V gene encodes CDR1 MDHEN and CDR2 SYDVKM. Trimming cost V 5 bases and J 4 bases, with 24 bases left between them. Using its own MiXCR run on the RT-PCR reads, TCRdb lists one record per CDR3 protein. This sample has about 240,000 distinct CDR3 sequences, with 9.5% to 15% found just once. Notes on this clonotype: Its antigen remains unknown.

The receptor's source is a man in his fifties or sixties who received an inactivated influenza vaccine. Sequenced here: non-naive T cells sorted from PBMCs, sampled less than 15 days before vaccination. J is TRBJ2-7 and V is TRBV28, with TRBD1 as a possible D gene (6 bases). Here the CDR3 DNA reads TGTGCCAGCAGTCCCACACCTTACAGGGTTTTAGATTACGAGCAGTACTTC. Translating it yields CASSPTPYRVLDYEQYF.